One and the same sample provided the 2 T cell receptor beta chains below, sequenced in a study of T cell changes during pregnancy in multiple sclerosis. Sequenced by immunoSEQ multiplex PCR; TCRdb stores in-frame clones only, minus some. Of tens of thousands of clones detected, 90% to 95% appear once; the ten largest clones hold more than 0.8%. This specimen consisted of peripheral blood, obtained in the first trimester of pregnancy. The receptors shown here come from a female donor with multiple sclerosis, enrolled in a pregnancy study.

The chain has TRBV6-5 and TRBJ2-6; D possibly corresponds to TRBD2 (7 bases). This CDR3 contains 16 residues. V lost 4 bases and J lost 3, with 13 bases in between. Germline CDR1 is MNHEY and CDR2 is SVGAGI. DNA of the CDR3: TGTGCCAGCAGTTGGGACACGGGGGGTGGGGCCAACGTCCTGACTTTC. This translates into CASSWDTGGGANVLTF.

The CDR3 sequence: CASRYGQGAYEQYF. CDR3 nucleotide sequence: TGTGCCAGCAGATACGGACAAGGAGCGTACGAGCAGTACTTC. The chain couples TRBV28 to TRBJ2-7; tentative D call: TRBD1 (5 bases). V lost 6 bases to trimming and J lost 4 bases, with 16 bases between them. The CDR3 runs 14 residues. Germline V gene data show CDR1 as MDHEN and CDR2 as SYDVKM. Complete variable domain (other parts from reference TRBV28 and TRBJ2-7): DVKVTQSSRYLVKRTGEKVFLECVQDMDHENMFWYRQDPGLGLRLIYFSYDVKMKEKGDIPEGYSVSREKKERFSLILESASTNQTSMYLCASRYGQGAYEQYFGPGTRLTVT.